This T cell receptor (beta chain) was sequenced in a study of Graves' ophthalmopathy and Graves' hyperthyroidism. RNA transcripts provided the template for amplifying TCR beta CDR3 regions. Second-round multiplex PCR came after a first-round RT-PCR that employed HTBI primers. MiXCR was run by TCRdb on the multiplex PCR reads, yielding one entry per CDR3 protein. The sample has approximately 330,000 distinct CDR3 sequences, 17% seen once; the top ten hold approximately 13%. There are 14 residues in the CDR3. Per the germline V gene, CDR1 is SGHAT and CDR2 is FQNNGV. The ends were cut back, 3 bases at V and 6 bases at J, with 14 bases in the middle.

This sequence was found in an adult man with Graves' ophthalmopathy. This chain links TRBV11-2 with TRBJ1-1, with D uncertain. Sequenced input: peripheral blood. The CDR3 loop is CASSLPEVGSEAFF. The CDR3, as DNA: TGTGCCAGCAGCTTGCCAGAAGTGGGCTCTGAAGCTTTCTTT.